This T cell receptor (beta chain) was sequenced in a study of shared clonotypes between healthy human individuals. Study outcomes and limitations: It was expected that sequencing depth would affect clonotype sharing among donors.

With 0 bases removed from V and 3 bases from J, the gap between germline ends came to 13 bases. This CDR3 region has 15 residues. CDR1 is SGDLS, CDR2 YYNGEE, per germline. Method: immunoSEQ multiplex PCR; TCRdb's copy keeps in-frame clones and lacks some. Of millions of clones detected, 93% appear once; the ten largest clones hold around 1.7%. Positively selected for CCR7, the CD45RO-negative cells used as naive CD8 cells excluded terminally differentiated effector memory CD45RA+ cells. This clone has just one count. No antigen is known for it. This receptor was identified in a man in his late teens or twenties in good health. Some clones in this sample may be carry-over from other donors' samples. This rearrangement joins TRBV9 to TRBJ2-7; D may be TRBD1 or TRBD2 (6 bases each). The sequencing input was naive CD8+ T cells from PBMCs. Here the CDR3 reads CASSVEGGGGYEQYF. CDR3 in DNA: TGTGCCAGCAGCGTAGAGGGCGGAGGGGGCTACGAGCAGTACTTC.